These 8 T cell receptor beta chains came from one sample sequenced in a study of blood T cell repertoires in COVID-19. The assay was immunoSEQ multiplex PCR, and TCRdb's table has in-frame clones only and misses some. Of around 180,000 clones listed, approximately 90% are singletons. The material sequenced was peripheral blood. Every receptor here comes from a human donor in a cohort sampled during active COVID-19.

The rearrangement uses TRBV7-9 and TRBJ1-3; perhaps TRBD1 as D (5 bases). Germline CDR1 reads SEHNR; CDR2 reads FQNEAQ (reference sequence). V was shortened by 5 bases and J by 4 bases, with 6 bases between the two germline ends. The CDR3 consists of 12 residues. CDR3 sequence: CASSDSGNTIYF. CDR3 nucleotide sequence: TGTGCCAGCAGCGACAGCGGAAACACCATATATTTT.

The table lists this clone with a few counts. The chain carries TRBV9 and TRBJ2-3; TRBD2 aligns across 9 bases. Trimming at V came to 0 bases and at J to 0 bases, leaving 2 bases not matched to a gene. The CDR3 totals 16 residues. Germline CDR1 SGDLS, CDR2 YYNGEE. Here the CDR3 reads CASSVASGVSTDTQYF. As DNA, the CDR3 is TGTGCCAGCAGCGTAGCTAGCGGGGTAAGCACAGATACGCAGTATTTT.

About this clone: The sample has other DNA sequences that encode this CDR3 too. The chain recombines TRBV27 with TRBJ2-7, with TRBD2 identical over 11 bases. The length of the CDR3 is 15 residues. J was trimmed by 3 bases and V by 2 bases; bases with no gene match: 3. Germline V gives CDR1 MNHEY, CDR2 SMNVEV (reference sequence). The CDR3 nucleotides read TGTGCCAGCAGTTTAGGTACTAGCGGGAGCTACGAGCAGTACTTC. Translating it yields CASSLGTSGSYEQYF.

The chain recombines TRBV4-3 with TRBJ2-7, with 8 bases aligning to TRBD1. CDR1 and CDR2 from the germline V gene are LGHNA and YSLEER. With 0 bases clipped from V and 4 bases from J, the junction kept 8 bases outside the gene matches. The CDR3 runs to 16 residues. The CDR3 region is CASSQDSPDREYEQYF. CDR3 bases: TGCGCCAGCAGCCAAGATTCGCCGGACAGGGAGTACGAGCAGTACTTC.

This clone was seen just once. The V gene is TRBV3-1 (or the pseudogene TRBV3-2), the J gene TRBJ1-1; no clear D. Germline V lookup: CDR1 LGHDT, CDR2 YNNKEL (reference sequence). Trimming took off 1 base at V and 7 bases at J, with 10 bases between the two ends. The CDR3 has 13 amino acids. CDR3: CASSQVGNSEAFF. DNA for the CDR3: TGTGCCAGCAGCCAAGTCGGGAATAGTGAAGCTTTCTTT.

This clone was counted between two and nine times. The chain uses TRBV28 and TRBJ1-4, with unresolved D. There are 12 residues in the CDR3. Germline V CDR1 and CDR2: MDHEN, SYDVKM. V was shortened by 8 bases and J by 3 bases, with 7 bases between the two germline ends. The CDR3 coding sequence is TGTGCCAGCCAGAGGTCTAATGAAAAACTGTTTTTT. It translates to CASQRSNEKLFF.

V is TRBV4-1 and J is TRBJ2-7; TRBD1 aligns across 11 bases. The CDR3 is 15 residues long. Germline V CDR1 and CDR2: MGHRA, YSYEKL. V gave up 1 base and J gave up 7 bases; unmatched junction bases: 6. CDR3 in DNA: TGCGCCAGCAGCCAAGTGGACAGGGGGCGCGGTGAGCAGTACTTC. This codes for CASSQVDRGRGEQYF.

The V gene is TRBV21-1, the J gene TRBJ1-2; the DNA was not compared with TRBD1, the D call given in the table. TRBV21-1 is flagged as a pseudogene. The CDR3 contains 18 residues. CDR3 DNA: TGTGCCAGCAGCAAAGTAAAGGAGACAGGGGGCCTCGGGGGTGGCTACACCTTC. Its protein is CASSKVKETGGLGGGYTF.